Each of the 8 T cell receptor beta chains below was sequenced from the same sample in a study of T cells after yellow fever vaccination. MiXCR was run by TCRdb on the 5' RACE reads, yielding one entry per CDR3 protein. The sample holds a few hundred thousand distinct CDR3 sequences, roughly 19% seen once. Sequences were derived from PBMCs, sampled 15 days after the yellow fever booster vaccination. These TCRs come from a man aged 25 to 40 who received the YFV17D yellow fever vaccine.

This rearrangement joins TRBV11-2 to TRBJ2-3; D is perhaps TRBD2 (6 bases). The ends were cut back, 6 bases at V and 1 base at J, with 17 bases in the middle. CDR1 is SGHAT and CDR2 is FQNNGV in the germline V gene. This CDR3 has 16 residues. The CDR3 reads CASSTGTQPRTDTQYF. CDR3 bases: TGTGCCAGCAGTACCGGGACTCAACCTCGCACAGATACGCAGTATTTT.

This clonotype was detected a few times. This chain links TRBV20-1 with TRBJ2-1; TRBD1 is a possible D gene (6 bases). This CDR3 spans 14 amino acids. CDR1 is DFQATT, CDR2 SNEGSKA, per germline (reference sequence). V dropped 4 bases and J dropped 5 bases, with 15 bases sitting between them. As DNA, the CDR3 is TGCAGTGCTAAGGGGGTTCTACTGCACAATGAGCAGTTCTTC. Protein sequence: CSAKGVLLHNEQFF.

The sample holds a few counts of this clonotype. V gene TRBV29-1 combines with J gene TRBJ2-1; 10 positions match TRBD1. The V segment lost 7 bases and the J segment 7 bases; nucleotides outside the gene matches: 10. This CDR3 has 14 amino acids. Germline V CDR1 and CDR2: SQVTM, ANQGSEA. CDR3 bases: TGCAGCGCCTGGGGGGACAGGGGTAAGAATGAGCAGTTCTTC. It is translated as CSAWGDRGKNEQFF.

This clonotype came up a few times. The chain employs TRBV6-1 and TRBJ2-7; TRBD2 agrees at 12 bases. In germline, CDR1 is MNHNS, CDR2 SASEGT. The CDR3 is made up of 15 amino acids. With 4 bases clipped from V and 2 bases from J, the junction kept 3 bases outside the gene matches. In DNA, the CDR3 is TGTGCCAGCAGTGGACTAGCGGGAGCCACCTACGAGCAGTACTTC. Translating gives CASSGLAGATYEQYF.

This chain uses TRBV18 with TRBJ1-3; D unresolved. The CDR3 length is 15 residues. Trimming removed 2 bases from V and 0 bases from J, with 8 bases in between. Germline CDR1 KGHSH, CDR2 LQKENI. The CDR3 protein is CASSPTRDSGNTIYF. The CDR3 DNA is TGTGCCAGCTCACCAACGCGGGACTCTGGAAACACCATATATTTT.

This clonotype was seen a handful of times. V is TRBV30 and J is TRBJ2-1; D is unclear. Germline V gives CDR1 GTSNPN, CDR2 SVGIG (reference sequence). The CDR3 has 15 amino acids. V was trimmed by 2 bases and J by 0 bases, leaving 11 bases between them. The CDR3 sequence: CAWSPLPSSYNEQFF. Here the CDR3 DNA reads TGTGCCTGGAGTCCCCTACCAAGCTCCTACAATGAGCAGTTCTTC.

The chain couples TRBV6-1 to TRBJ2-4; a weak D match, TRBD2 (6 bases). Looked up from germline, CDR1 is MNHNS and CDR2 is SASEGT. The CDR3 has 15 residues. Trimming shortened V by 6 bases and J by 0 bases, and 12 bases separated the two germline ends. The CDR3 is CASRGWGEAKNIQYF. As DNA, the CDR3 is TGTGCCAGCAGGGGGTGGGGGGAAGCCAAAAACATTCAGTACTTC.

This sequence joins TRBV7-2 and TRBJ2-3, with D uncertain. The CDR3 loop spans 14 amino acids. Per germline, CDR1 SGHTA and CDR2 FQGNSA. Trimming took off 4 bases at V and 3 bases at J, with 11 bases between the two ends. In DNA, the CDR3 is TGTGCCAGCAGCTCCACACCCGGGACAGATACGCAGTATTTT. Its protein is CASSSTPGTDTQYF.